This is a list of T cell receptor beta chains from one sample in a study of neoadjuvant nivolumab and ipilimumab in lung cancer. The method was immunoSEQ multiplex PCR; TCRdb's version includes in-frame clones alone and lacks a portion of them. The sample contains some 43,000 clones, roughly 91% of which appear only once. This specimen consisted of blood, obtained before neoadjuvant nivolumab, alone or with ipilimumab. The receptors were sampled from an adult with non-small cell lung cancer. Some clones in this sample may be carry-over from other donors' samples. The CDR3 runs from the conserved cysteine through the conserved F or W. The D gene is left open where the match is weak. A row's size may be missing; if present it is once, few, many or a size class.

CDR3nt,CDR3aa,v_gene,d_gene,j_gene,abundance
TGTGCCACTATGGGACGCCCGAGCAATCAGCCCCAGCATTTT,CATMGRPSNQPQHF,TRBV19,-,TRBJ1-5,-
TGTGCCAGCTCACCGGACGGAACTAACTATGGCTACACCTTC,CASSPDGTNYGYTF,TRBV18,-,TRBJ1-2,once
TGTGCCAGCAGCGTCGCAGGGCCAGGGGGCGAGCAGTACTTC,CASSVAGPGGEQYF,TRBV9,TRBD1,TRBJ2-7,-
TGCGCCAGCAGCCACGGGACCGGTGGGACTGAAGCTTTCTTT,CASSHGTGGTEAFF,TRBV4-3,-,TRBJ1-1,-
TGCGCCAGCAGTCAATCCAGGGACTACGAGCAGTACTTC,CASSQSRDYEQYF,TRBV23-1,-,TRBJ2-7,-
TGTGCCAGCAGCCAAGATACAGGGATGTCCTACGAGCAGTACTTC,CASSQDTGMSYEQYF,TRBV14,-,TRBJ2-7,-
TGTGCCAGCAGCGTACCGCGAGGTGAAGCTTTCTTT,CASSVPRGEAFF,TRBV9,-,TRBJ1-1,-
TGCGCCAGCAGCTTCGACTTCCCGGGACAGTACAATGAGCAGTTCTTC,CASSFDFPGQYNEQFF,TRBV5-1,TRBD1,TRBJ2-1,-
TGTGCCAGCAGTGAAGTTCTGGATAGCAATCAGCCCCAGCATTTT,CASSEVLDSNQPQHF,TRBV6-1,-,TRBJ1-5,-
TGTGCCAGCAGTTCGACCTACGAGCAGTACTTC,CASSSTYEQYF,TRBV27,-,TRBJ2-7,-
TGTGCCAGCAGTGACTCGAAGCTGCAGGGCTACGAGCAGTACTTC,CASSDSKLQGYEQYF,TRBV6-4,-,TRBJ2-7,-
TGTGCCAGCAGCAGGCCGGGACTAGCGGCACAAGAGACCCAGTACTTC,CASSRPGLAAQETQYF,TRBV7-9,TRBD2,TRBJ2-5,-
TGTGCCAGCAGCTACCCACAGGGTATCACTGAAGCTTTCTTT,CASSYPQGITEAFF,TRBV5-6,-,TRBJ1-1,-
TGCGCCAGCAGTGAGTCTGGCGTTAACGAGCAGTACTTC,CASSESGVNEQYF,TRBV10-2,-,TRBJ2-7,-
TGTGCCTGGAGTTCAGGGGCAGGCAATCAGCCCCAGCATTTT,CAWSSGAGNQPQHF,TRBV30,-,TRBJ1-5,-
TGCAGCGCCCCCGGGACTAGCGGCTACAATGAGCAGTTCTTC,CSAPGTSGYNEQFF,TRBV29-1,TRBD2,TRBJ2-1,once
TGTGCCAGCAGTGGGACAGGGGGCGCCTATGGCTACACCTTC,CASSGTGGAYGYTF,TRBV6-5,TRBD1,TRBJ1-2,-
TGTGCCTGGAGTGTATGGGCTAGGAACGAGCAGTACTTC,CAWSVWARNEQYF,TRBV30,-,TRBJ2-7,few
TGTGCCTGGAGGAGGAATCCTCAGGACGAGCAGTACTTC,CAWRRNPQDEQYF,TRBV30,-,TRBJ2-7,-
TGTGCCAGCAGCTTACTCGGGAGGCCCTACAATGAGCAGTTCTTC,CASSLLGRPYNEQFF,TRBV7-9,TRBD2,TRBJ2-1,-
TGTGCCAGCAGGAGGGTCAATGAGCAGTTCTTC,CASRRVNEQFF,TRBV6-5,-,TRBJ2-1,-
TGTGCCAGTACCTTGGGGGCGCGGGACACTGAAGCTTTCTTT,CASTLGARDTEAFF,TRBV19,-,TRBJ1-1,-
TGTGCCAGCAGTTCACAGGGCTCTGGAAACACCATATATTTT,CASSSQGSGNTIYF,TRBV6-5,-,TRBJ1-3,-
TGCGCCAGCAGCCAAGCCCCGGGGGCGGCCTACGAGCAGTACTTC,CASSQAPGAAYEQYF,TRBV4-1,-,TRBJ2-7,-
TGCGCCAGCAGCCAAAACCTAGCGGGTGGGATAGGGGCCAACGTCCTGACTTTC,CASSQNLAGGIGANVLTF,TRBV4-3,TRBD2,TRBJ2-6,-
TGTGCCAGCAGGGCGAGCGGGAGGAGCACAGATACGCAGTATTTT,CASRASGRSTDTQYF,TRBV2,TRBD2,TRBJ2-3,-
TGTGCCAGCAGCTTGGCGTCTTACCCCTACGAGCAGTACTTC,CASSLASYPYEQYF,TRBV5-4,-,TRBJ2-7,-
TGTGCCAGCAGCTTAGGCGGATCTCTTCGGGGAGAAAAACTGTTTTTT,CASSLGGSLRGEKLFF,TRBV7-9,-,TRBJ1-4,-
TGTGCCAGTGGCCTGCGGGGTGGCGGCACAGATACGCAGTATTTT,CASGLRGGGTDTQYF,TRBV19,-,TRBJ2-3,-
TGTGCCAGCAGGTTACAGGGTTTCGAAAAACTGTTTTTT,CASRLQGFEKLFF,TRBV6-1,-,TRBJ1-4,-
TGTGCCAGCAGTTTGTTAGGGTCAGGACAGCCCCAGCATTTT,CASSLLGSGQPQHF,TRBV27,-,TRBJ1-5,-
TGTGCCAGCAGCCCCGGACAGTTCGGAGGGGAGACCCAGTACTTC,CASSPGQFGGETQYF,TRBV11-1,-,TRBJ2-5,-
TGTGCCAGCAGTGAAGCCCAGCCTGGACAAACCTACGAGCAGTACTTC,CASSEAQPGQTYEQYF,TRBV2,-,TRBJ2-7,-
TGTGCCAGCAGTGACGGGACAGGGGTCTACCAAGAGACCCAGTACTTC,CASSDGTGVYQETQYF,TRBV2,TRBD1,TRBJ2-5,-
TGTGCCAGCAGCCCATCGAGGGTAGCGGGGGGGGAGCAGTACTTC,CASSPSRVAGGEQYF,TRBV11-2,TRBD2,TRBJ2-7,-
TGCGCCAGCAGCCAAGATCTAGGGGAATGGGAGACCCAGTACTTC,CASSQDLGEWETQYF,TRBV4-1,-,TRBJ2-5,-
TGTGCCAGCAGCTTAAGACAGACCGAGCAGTTCTTC,CASSLRQTEQFF,TRBV7-2,-,TRBJ2-1,-
TGTGCCAGCAGTGACGCAGCCTACGAGCAGTACTTC,CASSDAAYEQYF,TRBV6-1,-,TRBJ2-7,-
TGTGCCAGCACTGAGAGCTCTGGAAACACCATATATTTT,CASTESSGNTIYF,TRBV6-1,-,TRBJ1-3,-
TGCAGCGCTAAAACCGGGACTAGCGACACCGGGGAGCTGTTTTTT,CSAKTGTSDTGELFF,TRBV29-1,TRBD2,TRBJ2-2,-
TGTGCCAGCTCACCACCGCGGGGTATAGGGACCTTC,CASSPPRGIGTF,TRBV18,-,TRBJ1-2,-
TGTGCCAGCTCACCGCGGGAAGAAAAACTGTTTTTT,CASSPREEKLFF,TRBV18,-,TRBJ1-4,-
TGTGCCAGCTCACCTCCGACAGGGTGGGGCACAGATACGCAGTATTTT,CASSPPTGWGTDTQYF,TRBV18,TRBD1,TRBJ2-3,-
TGTGCCAGCAGCTTAAATCTAGCGGGTGGTTCGGGGGAGACCCAGTACTTC,CASSLNLAGGSGETQYF,TRBV7-2,TRBD2,TRBJ2-5,once
TGCGCCACCTCCGCCCCGGGAGGGCCCTCAGATACGCAGTATTTT,CATSAPGGPSDTQYF,TRBV5-1,TRBD2,TRBJ2-3,-
TGTGCCAGTAGTAAACAGGGGGCGGACGAGCAGTTCTTC,CASSKQGADEQFF,TRBV19,TRBD1,TRBJ2-1,once
TGTGCCAGCTCACCGGAGGGAGCTTGGCAGAACAATCAGCCCCAGCATTTT,CASSPEGAWQNNQPQHF,TRBV18,-,TRBJ1-5,-